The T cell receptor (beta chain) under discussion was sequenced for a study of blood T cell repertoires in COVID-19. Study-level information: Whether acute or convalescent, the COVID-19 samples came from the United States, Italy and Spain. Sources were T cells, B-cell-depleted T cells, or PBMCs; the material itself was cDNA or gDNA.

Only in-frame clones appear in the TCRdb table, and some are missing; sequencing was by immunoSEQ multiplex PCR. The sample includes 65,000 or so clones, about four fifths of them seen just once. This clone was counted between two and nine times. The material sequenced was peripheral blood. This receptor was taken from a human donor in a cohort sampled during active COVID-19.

CDR3 in DNA: TGTGCCAGCAGCTCAGGCGGTGGAGGGATGAACACTGAAGCTTTCTTT. Translation gives CASSSGGGGMNTEAFF. The chain employs TRBV9 and TRBJ1-1, with unresolved D. The germline gives CDR1 SGDLS, CDR2 YYNGEE. Trimming left V 4 bases short and J 0 bases short, with 16 bases between. The CDR3 covers 16 residues.